This T cell receptor beta chain was captured by sequencing in a study of T cell responses to AZD1222 COVID-19 vaccine. Germline V gene sequence: CDR1 MGHRA, CDR2 YSYEKL. The CDR3 is 15 residues long. The V segment lost 3 bases and the J segment 6 bases; nucleotides outside the gene matches: 7. Points on this clone: Its specificity is not known.

Findings and caveats of the study: There were vaccine-associated CD4 TCRs across spike, dominant at 160-218 and 743-854.

TCRdb keeps only in-frame clones here, not all; method: immunoSEQ multiplex PCR. The sample lists some 150,000 clones, over 75% occurring once. The V call is TRBV4-1, the J call TRBJ2-3, with TRBD2 identical over 9 bases. Sequencing used peripheral blood, obtained on day 0 of AZD1222 vaccination. The TCR sequence derives from an adult in good health. The CDR3 sequence: CASSQPGLAHDTQYF. The DNA for the CDR3 is TGCGCCAGCAGCCAGCCGGGACTAGCACACGATACGCAGTATTTT.